These 6 T cell receptor beta chains originate from one sample sequenced in a study of OX40 agonist ivuxolimab in advanced cancers. Sequenced by immunoSEQ multiplex PCR; TCRdb stores in-frame clones only, minus some. Of over 35,000 clones in the sample, roughly 86% were seen once. The material sequenced was CD4+ or CD8+ T cells sorted from blood, taken in a trial of the OX40 agonist ivuxolimab. The receptors come from an adult with an advanced solid tumor such as melanoma, head and neck, liver or kidney cancer.

The table lists this clone with a few counts. The J gene is TRBJ1-2, the V gene TRBV28; TRBD1 might be the D (5 bases). The germline V gene encodes CDR1 MDHEN and CDR2 SYDVKM. This CDR3 is built from 15 residues. The V end was cut by 7 bases, the J end by 4 bases, with 19 bases between. The CDR3 spells CASTPLTGTVYGYTF. The CDR3 DNA is TGTGCCAGCACCCCCTTAACCGGGACGGTCTATGGCTACACCTTC.

The chain recombines TRBV11-2 with TRBJ1-2; TRBD1 matches at 12 bases. This CDR3 is 14 amino acids long. V dropped 5 bases and J dropped 8; count of bases not matched to a gene: 6. Germline V CDR1 and CDR2: SGHAT, FQNNGV. Written as DNA, the CDR3 is TGTGCCAGCAGCCAGCCGGGACAGGGGGCGGGCTACACCTTC. This gives the protein CASSQPGQGAGYTF.

The V and J genes are TRBV25-1 and TRBJ2-2, with 9 bases lining up with TRBD1. CDR1 and CDR2 from the germline V gene are MGHDK and SYGVNS. The CDR3 has 16 residues. The V and J ends lost 6 bases and 4 bases, in that order; junction bases with no gene match: 9. The CDR3 here is CASRGTGTGITGELFF. Written as DNA, the CDR3 is TGTGCCAGCAGGGGGACCGGGACAGGGATCACCGGGGAGCTGTTTTTT.

The rearrangement links TRBV13 to TRBJ2-7; 8 bases map to TRBD1. Looked up from germline, CDR1 is PRHDT and CDR2 is FYEKMQ (reference sequence). CDR3 length: 17 residues. V shed 0 bases and J 0 bases; nucleotides not matched to a gene: 7. The chain's CDR3 is CASSLGVTGVSSYEQYV. The CDR3 bases are TGTGCCAGCAGCTTAGGGGTGACAGGGGTAAGCTCCTACGAGCAGTACGTC.

The chain carries TRBV28 and TRBJ1-3, with D unresolved. This CDR3 is built from 12 residues. Germline CDR1 and CDR2: MDHEN and SYDVKM. V dropped 5 bases and J dropped 5 bases, with 7 bases sitting between them. The DNA of the CDR3 is TGTGCCAGCAGTCCCCCTAGAAACACCATATATTTT. This gives the protein CASSPPRNTIYF.

V gene TRBV7-9 combines with J gene TRBJ1-4; no reliable D call. The germline CDR1 and CDR2 sequences are SEHNR and FQNEAQ (reference sequence). The length of the CDR3 is 13 residues. V shed 5 bases and J shed 4 bases, with 8 bases lying between them. Here the CDR3 reads CASSDRFNEKLFF. DNA of the CDR3: TGTGCCAGCAGCGACCGGTTTAATGAAAAACTGTTTTTT.